This TCR beta chain comes out of a study of glioma-infiltrating T cells after dendritic cell vaccination (dated by TCRdb to the mid-2010s). General notes on the study: Of the roughly 15 glioblastoma patients in the cohort, all drawn from Phase I and II dendritic cell vaccination trials, 9 were newly diagnosed and 6 had recurrent disease. Autologous tumor lysate-pulsed dendritic cell vaccination was administered to the patients between about 2002 and 2013. The vaccine was prepared from monocyte-derived dendritic cells that were cultured for seven days with IL-4 and GM-CSF and then pulsed overnight with autologous tumor lysate. Each patient was given three intradermal dendritic cell vaccine injections, spaced two weeks apart, in the arm below the axilla. Deep sequencing of TCR beta CDR3 regions was used to quantify tumor-infiltrating lymphocyte content and compare tumor and blood repertoires in dendritic cell-vaccinated glioblastoma patients. Survival after dendritic cell vaccination was correlated with TCR sequencing metrics such as TIL content and the overlap between tumor and blood repertoires.

In the case of this clone: This receptor's antigen is unknown. Base qualities are not at hand, and no much larger clone is one base apart.

TCRB CDR3 regions were amplified from approximately 2 ug genomic DNA, or all available DNA if less, using the immunoSEQ assay. The multiplex PCR relied on 60 forward primers for TCR V beta segments and 13 reverse primers for J beta segments. To estimate the number of reads per starting template, synthetic control templates were added to each sample at limiting dilution. Sequencing produced 87 bp reads on the Illumina HiSeq System. The authors' pipeline ran thus. PCR and sequencing errors were removed by a nearest neighbor algorithm that merged closely related sequences. TCR overlap was measured as the percentage of unique tumor TCR beta sequences that were also present in the peripheral blood of the same patient. The immuneACCESS repertoire file appears here via TCRdb, limited to in-frame rearrangements. These files lack a portion of the clones; in checked studies, under half of the deficit traces to unresolved V genes, and the cause of the others is not known. V and J calls and clone size are copied from that table; D and trimming were computed from the DNA. This sample holds tens of thousands of clones; 75% to 90% were observed only once. 6.8% of the sample rests with the top ten.

What the time point label conveys for this sample: after dendritic cell vaccination, including at tumor progression/relapse. To be selected, patients needed enough residual fresh-frozen tumor tissue and more than two years of available survival data. An isocitrate dehydrogenase mutation was not carried by any of the glioblastoma patients, although molecular status was otherwise variable. PBMC collection took place before vaccination, two weeks after the third vaccination, and at tumor progression if progression occurred. The Qiagen DNeasy Blood extraction Kit was used for extraction of genomic DNA. Points the paper makes about the study in general: The cohort was small and heterogeneous, few patients had complete blood and tumor sets, and even fewer had initial-recurrent tumor pairs. After dendritic cell vaccination, a higher estimated pretreatment TIL content predicted longer time to progression and longer overall survival. No direct relationship between TCR clonality and survival was found, suggesting that a diverse polyclonal response may matter. The response model built on TCR overlap across three groups was characterized as speculative, with prospective validation still needed.

As encoded in the germline V gene, CDR1 is SGHRS while CDR2 is YFSETQ. Its CDR3 holds 13 amino acids, cysteine through phenylalanine. The only DNA kept is the CDR3, 39 bases in frame from the first base. V was cut back by 4 bases and J by 0 bases, leaving a gap of 7 bases between them. Sequencing used blood, obtained after dendritic cell vaccination. This receptor was identified in a human donor with glioblastoma. The V gene is TRBV5-1 and the J gene is TRBJ1-1; 5 matching bases give a weak D call of TRBD1. CDR3 region: CASSRGMNTEAFF. Read as DNA, the sequence is TGCGCCAGCAGCCGGGGGATGAACACTGAAGCTTTCTTT.